One and the same sample provided the 11 T cell receptor beta chains below, sequenced in a study of T cells in women clearing cervical HPV infection. Profiling relied on immunoSEQ multiplex PCR, and the TCRdb table lists in-frame clones only, not all of them. This sample lists more than 45,000 clones; its ten largest clones have around 1.6%. The sequencing sample was made of blood buffy coat. These receptor sequences come from a woman between 18 and 69 years old with a cervical HPV16 infection that either progressed to CIN3+ or cleared (not recorded which).

Comment on this clone: The sequenced fragment ends 3 residues before the CDR3 boundary, so the rest is inferred from the germline J gene. The chain joins TRBV20-1 to TRBJ2-6, with 7 bases matching TRBD1. The CDR3 consists of 16 residues. The V gene's germline CDR1 is DFQATT and CDR2 SNEGSKA (reference sequence). Unmatched junction bases numbered 8, after V lost 6 bases and J lost 0 bases. The CDR3 DNA, read in part, is TGCAGTGCCCGACGGGACAGTTACTCTGGGGCCAACGTC. Protein sequence: CSARRDSYSGANV. The whole CDR3 protein reads CSARRDSYSGANVLTF.

A note on this clone: The CDR3 goes on 3 residues after the read ends, and that part is filled in from the germline J gene. V and J are TRBV6-1 and TRBJ1-2; 8 nucleotides match TRBD1. Per germline, CDR1 MNHNS and CDR2 SASEGT. V dropped 4 bases and J dropped 7; count of bases not matched to a gene: 8. CDR3 length: 14 amino acids. The CDR3 is CASSARTGKGGYTF. The CDR3 DNA, read in part, is TGTGCCAGCAGTGCTCGGACAGGGAAAGGTGGC.

As concerns this clone: One junction end does not reproduce the germline sequence, and a read error may be involved. The read ends 3 residues before the CDR3 terminus; that terminus is restored from the germline J gene. The gene calls are TRBV4-2 and TRBJ1-4; perhaps TRBD1 as D (6 bases). The CDR3 is made up of 14 amino acids. The germline V gene encodes CDR1 LGHNA and CDR2 YNFKEQ. Here the CDR3 reads CASSQEDLRGKLFF. The DNA read from the CDR3 is TGCGCCAGCAGCCAAGAAGACCTCAGGGGAAAA.

Regarding this clone: The read is 3 residues too short to cover the CDR3 end, so that end is filled in from the germline J gene. V and J are TRBV6-1 and TRBJ2-3; tentatively, D is TRBD2 (6 bases). The length of the CDR3 is 17 residues. Trimming left V 2 bases short and J 2 bases short, with 17 bases between. The germline V gene encodes CDR1 MNHNS and CDR2 SASEGT. This CDR3 reads CASSESRTISNTDTQYF. CDR3 DNA, as far as it was read: TGTGCCAGCAGTGAAAGTAGGACTATCAGCAACACAGATACG.

With respect to this clone: Read data end 3 residues before the CDR3 end; the end is taken from the germline J gene. The chain uses TRBV18 and TRBJ2-3, with 9 bases identical to TRBD2. The J segment lost 1 base and the V segment lost 1 base, leaving 0 bases of the junction unmatched. The CDR3 runs 15 residues. The germline gives CDR1 KGHSH, CDR2 LQKENI. The CDR3 bases that were read are TGTGCCAGCTCACCACTAGCGGGAGGCACAGATACG. It yields the protein CASSPLAGGTDT. The entire CDR3 protein is CASSPLAGGTDTQYF.

About this clone itself: The read is 3 residues too short to cover the CDR3 end, so that end is filled in from the germline J gene. The V gene is TRBV20-1, the J gene TRBJ1-5; 8 bases line up with TRBD1. V gave up 3 bases and J gave up 8 bases; unmatched junction bases: 15. CDR1 DFQATT and CDR2 SNEGSKA come from the germline V gene (reference sequence). The CDR3 has 16 residues. The CDR3 loop is CSASGQGALGVEPQHF. The covered CDR3 bases are TGCAGTGCTAGTGGGCAGGGGGCTCTGGGAGTGGAGCCC.

Concerning this clone: The read ends 3 residues shy of where the CDR3 ends; the end is completed using the germline J gene. The gene calls are TRBV10-3 and TRBJ1-1; TRBD1 matches at 7 bases. Trimming removed 10 bases from V and 0 bases from J; junction bases left unmatched: 8. Looked up from germline, CDR1 is ENHRY and CDR2 is SYGVKD. The CDR3 runs 14 residues. CDR3 DNA, as far as it was read: TGTGCCAGTAGACAGACAGGGATGAACACTGAA. It translates to CASRQTGMNTE. The entire CDR3 protein is CASRQTGMNTEAFF.

The CDR3 reads CASSGTGSGNTEAFF. CDR3 bases read: TGCGCCAGCAGCGGAACAGGGAGTGGAAACACTGAA. The chain recombines TRBV5-1 with TRBJ1-1; possible D gene TRBD1, 6 bases. With the read ending 3 residues before the CDR3 end, the germline J gene is used to fill in that end. In germline, CDR1 is SGHRS, CDR2 YFSETQ. The CDR3 runs to 15 residues. Trimming shortened V by 4 bases and J by 2 bases, and 15 bases separated the two germline ends.

For this clone: The read terminates 3 residues before the CDR3 end, so the remaining end is supplied by the germline J gene. The chain employs TRBV7-2 and TRBJ2-7; a weak D match, TRBD2 (6 bases). The CDR3 spans 15 residues. Per the germline V gene, CDR1 is SGHTA and CDR2 is FQGNSA. Trimming took 1 base from V and 3 from J, leaving 13 bases between them. The CDR3 sequence is CASSLGGASNYEQYF. The sequenced CDR3 bases are TGTGCCAGCAGCTTAGGCGGGGCATCCAACTACGAG.

Details on this clone: The CDR3 end lies 3 residues beyond the end of the read and is filled in from the germline J gene. The chain is built from TRBV7-6 and TRBJ2-1, with D possibly TRBD2 on 5 matching bases. The CDR3 contains 15 residues. Germline CDR1 SGHVS, CDR2 FNYEAQ. The V gene lost 5 bases and the J gene lost 5 bases, with 16 bases spanning the gap. CDR3 DNA (partial): TGTGCCAGCAGCGACTCGACTAACGGGGACAATGAG. Protein product: CASSDSTNGDNE. The full CDR3 reads CASSDSTNGDNEQFF.

Comment on this clone: The CDR3 end falls 3 residues outside the read, so it is completed with the germline J gene. The chain links TRBV30 to TRBJ1-1; D ambiguous. The CDR3 runs 11 residues. The germline V and J ends were trimmed by 2 bases and 5 bases, with 6 bases remaining between them. CDR1 and CDR2 from the germline V gene are GTSNPN and SVGIG (reference sequence). The CDR3 spells CAWSRQTEAFF. The sequenced part of the CDR3 DNA is TGTGCCTGGAGTAGGCAGACTGAA.